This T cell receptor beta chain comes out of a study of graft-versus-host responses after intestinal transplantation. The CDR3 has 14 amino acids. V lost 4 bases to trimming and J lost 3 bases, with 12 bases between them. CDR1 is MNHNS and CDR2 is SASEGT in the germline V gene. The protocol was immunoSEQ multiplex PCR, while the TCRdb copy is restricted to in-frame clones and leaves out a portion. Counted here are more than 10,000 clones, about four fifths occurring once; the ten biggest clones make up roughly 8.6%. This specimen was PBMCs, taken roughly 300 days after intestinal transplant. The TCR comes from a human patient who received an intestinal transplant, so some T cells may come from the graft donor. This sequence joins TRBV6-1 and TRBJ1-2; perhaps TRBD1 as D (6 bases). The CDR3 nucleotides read TGTGCCAGCAGTGCGGGGGGCCTGGACTATGGCTACACCTTC. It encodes CASSAGGLDYGYTF.